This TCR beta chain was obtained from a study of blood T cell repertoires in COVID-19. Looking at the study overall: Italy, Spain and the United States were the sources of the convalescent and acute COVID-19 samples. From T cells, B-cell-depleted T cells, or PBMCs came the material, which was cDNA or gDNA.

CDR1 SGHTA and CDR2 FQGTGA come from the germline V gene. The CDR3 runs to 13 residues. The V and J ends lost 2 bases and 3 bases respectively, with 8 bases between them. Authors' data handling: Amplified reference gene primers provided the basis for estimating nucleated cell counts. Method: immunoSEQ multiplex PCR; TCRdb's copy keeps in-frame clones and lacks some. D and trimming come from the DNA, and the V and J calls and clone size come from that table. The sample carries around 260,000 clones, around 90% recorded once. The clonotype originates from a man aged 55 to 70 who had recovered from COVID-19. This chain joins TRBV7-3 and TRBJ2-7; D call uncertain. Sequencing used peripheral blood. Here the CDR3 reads CASSLSPLYEQYF. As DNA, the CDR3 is TGTGCCAGCAGCTTATCCCCCCTCTACGAGCAGTACTTC.